The T cell receptor (beta chain) under discussion was sequenced for a study of response to subunit inactivated influenza vaccine (dated by TCRdb to the late 2010s). About the investigation overall: Deep quantitative profiling of the T cell receptor repertoire was used in the study to follow responses to a trivalent subunit inactivated influenza vaccine.

Library preparation used RT-PCR. These reads were obtained on an Illumina HiSeq 2500. TCRdb itself trimmed the public reads at Q25 with fastp, ran MiXCR and retained productive beta chains. All rows with the same CDR3 protein become a single entry with the most common DNA and genes. The sample profile shows some 520,000 distinct CDR3 sequences; more than 15% of them were found once. About 3% of the sample goes to the ten largest clones. Cut back by 0 bases and 4 bases, the V and J ends lie 10 bases apart. The CDR3 sequence holds 15 residues, the cysteine and phenylalanine included. Left in the record is the CDR3 DNA by itself, 45 bases read in frame from the first base. The germline V gene supplies CDR1 SGHRS and CDR2 YFSETQ. The investigation overall reported the following: The authors proposed that each seasonal influenza vaccination may bring in only a limited number of new T cells.

This clonotype was counted only a few times. Its antigen is currently not known. Per-base quality was not reported, and no clone a single base away is much larger than it. The clonotype was recovered from a man between 50 and 75 years old who received an inactivated influenza vaccine. Donor details come from another sample of the same person, matched by shared clones. The V and J segments used are TRBV5-1 and TRBJ2-2; perhaps TRBD1 is the D gene, with 5 bases matching. Sequenced material: CD4+ T cells sorted from PBMCs, taken 23 months after vaccination. The nucleotide sequence is TGCGCCAGCAGCTTGGTGGGGCCAGGCACCGGGGAGCTGTTTTTT. This encodes CASSLVGPGTGELFF.